Listed below are T cell receptor beta chains from one sample, sequenced in a study of OX40 agonist ivuxolimab in advanced cancers. The repertoire was sequenced with immunoSEQ multiplex PCR; TCRdb's copy has only in-frame clones and lacks some. The table includes about 120,000 clones, 75% to 90% detected once. This sample comprised CD4+ or CD8+ T cells sorted from blood, obtained in a trial of the OX40 agonist ivuxolimab. The origin of the receptors is an adult with an advanced solid tumor such as melanoma, head and neck, liver or kidney cancer. Both conserved end residues are part of each CDR3. The size entry is marked missing in some rows and otherwise reads once, few, many or a size class.

clone_size,j_call,v_call,cdr3_aa
once,TRBJ2-6,TRBV7-2,CASSLAGFGANVLTF
NA,TRBJ2-7,TRBV7-9,CASSRSGGSDPRSYEQYF
NA,TRBJ1-4,TRBV28,CASSLATGDEKLFF
NA,TRBJ1-1,TRBV2,CASSTSGEEAFF
NA,TRBJ2-3,TRBV6-5,CASADPGQGFDTQYF
NA,TRBJ1-2,TRBV30,CAWVPGLPRDGYTF
few,TRBJ2-3,TRBV7-3,CASRPSGGTDTQYF
NA,TRBJ2-1,TRBV30,CAGDWTGSEQFF
NA,TRBJ2-7,TRBV11-2,CASSLETSRPQYF
NA,TRBJ2-1,TRBV18,CASSPGDNEQFF
once,NA,TRBV27,CASSSTGLTSYEQYF
NA,TRBJ2-5,TRBV5-1,CASSVQETQYF
NA,TRBJ1-5,TRBV2,CASHPGQSNQPQHF
NA,TRBJ1-4,TRBV5-6,CASSLDRYNEKLFF
NA,TRBJ1-4,TRBV30,CAWSVLGGRAGEKLFF
NA,TRBJ2-7,TRBV10-2,CASEGQRSYEQYF
NA,TRBJ1-2,TRBV6-5,CASSPPGTKGYGYTF
NA,TRBJ1-1,TRBV6-5,CASSYFEGDEAFF
NA,TRBJ2-2,TRBV12-2,CASRLAHARDRVTGELFF
NA,TRBJ1-5,TRBV6-5,CASSYVKDGDQPQHF
NA,TRBJ1-2,TRBV7-6,CASSAYQGVGVGYTF
NA,TRBJ2-7,TRBV7-2,CASSPFSSYEQYF
NA,TRBJ2-1,TRBV2,CASSARGGHNEQFF
NA,TRBJ1-3,TRBV7-6,CASSLEGSGNGNTIYF
few,TRBJ2-7,TRBV28,CASSAGGFREQYF
NA,TRBJ1-2,TRBV4-1,CASSQQGAGSYGYTF
NA,TRBJ1-1,TRBV7-2,CASSLVAGGHTEAFF
NA,TRBJ2-1,TRBV7-2,CASSLVGGGNNNEQFF
NA,TRBJ2-3,TRBV7-9,CAPRVRTADTQYF
NA,TRBJ2-2,TRBV4-1,CASSHKRGFDGGELFF
NA,TRBJ2-3,TRBV5-6,CASSWGGTGGDTQYF
NA,TRBJ2-5,TRBV14,CASSRVRETQYF
NA,TRBJ1-3,TRBV19,CASSTTVASGNTIYF
NA,TRBJ2-3,TRBV27,CASYSGGEFLRDTQYF
NA,TRBJ1-4,TRBV28,CASSLSEKLFF
NA,TRBJ1-2,TRBV6-4,CASSDRQGKRGYTF
once,TRBJ2-7,TRBV6-5,CASSTPGLALKEQYF
once,TRBJ1-3,TRBV11-2,CASSRAGRRSGNTIYF
few,TRBJ2-3,TRBV4-3,CASSQRTGGDTQYF
NA,TRBJ2-7,TRBV2,CASSEILGPYF
once,TRBJ2-7,TRBV7-2,CASSLAQGFYEQYF
NA,NA,TRBV21-1,CASARRIGGRNEQYF
few,TRBJ2-4,TRBV28,CASSTFRALGGNIQYF
NA,TRBJ2-3,TRBV10-1,CASSEVTYGTDTQYF
NA,TRBJ1-5,TRBV30,CAWSEAGGSNQPQHF
NA,TRBJ2-2,TRBV5-1,CASSLAGGTGELFF
NA,TRBJ1-4,TRBV28,CASSGTLNEKLFF
NA,TRBJ1-1,TRBV28,CASSSGGNTEAFF
NA,TRBJ2-5,TRBV25-1,CASSPPGAYETQYF
NA,TRBJ2-1,TRBV18,CASSPGESSYNEQFF
NA,TRBJ2-2,TRBV9,CASELDRESF
NA,TRBJ1-3,TRBV10-3,CAILGSGNTIYF
NA,TRBJ1-2,TRBV6-1,CASSEIHVDGYTF
NA,TRBJ1-2,TRBV6-6,CASSYRTDYGYTF